This T cell receptor (beta chain) emerged from a study of control samples from healthy donors and cancer patients. V lost 2 bases, J lost 2 bases, and 7 bases lay in between. The CDR3 is 15 residues long. Germline lookup yields CDR1 LGHDT and CDR2 YNNKEL (reference sequence). Here immunoSEQ multiplex PCR was the method, and the copy in TCRdb shows in-frame clones only, minus some. This sample carries 190,000 or so clones, approximately 92% of them seen once, and the ten largest clones take about 1.6%. The sequencing input was blood. The sequence was collected from a man aged 18-30 years in good health. This chain links TRBV3-1 (or the pseudogene TRBV3-2) with TRBJ2-6; D unclear. The CDR3 protein is CASSQRGAGANVLTF. CDR3 coding DNA: TGTGCCAGCAGCCAACGTGGGGCTGGGGCCAACGTCCTGACTTTC.